The next 10 T cell receptor beta chains were all read from a single sample in a study of cytomegalovirus exposure and HLA in healthy donors. Both 60 Vbeta primers and 13 Jbeta primers went into the PCR. Clones were sequenced by immunoSEQ multiplex PCR, and TCRdb holds only the in-frame ones, with some missing. The repertoire consists of roughly 100,000 clones, with 76% occurring once and the leading ten covering under 13%. Material: PBMCs. The receptors stem from a woman younger than 35 in good health and CMV-seropositive.

The CDR3 spells CASSGDRGLNEQYF. In DNA form, the CDR3 reads TGTGCCAGCAGCGGGGACAGGGGGCTCAACGAGCAGTACTTC. The V gene is TRBV5-4, the J gene TRBJ2-7; 12 positions match TRBD1. The germline V gene encodes CDR1 SGHNT and CDR2 YYREEE (reference sequence). This CDR3 spans 14 amino acids. Trimming at V came to 4 bases and at J to 5 bases, leaving 4 bases not matched to a gene.

The genes are TRBV13 and TRBJ2-7; no reliable D call. This CDR3 is 13 amino acids long. Germline V CDR1 and CDR2: PRHDT, FYEKMQ (reference sequence). V shed 5 bases and J shed 0 bases, with 8 bases lying between them. The CDR3 sequence: CASSPRTSYEQYF. In DNA, the CDR3 is TGTGCCAGCAGCCCCAGAACCTCCTACGAGCAGTACTTC.

V gene TRBV28 combines with J gene TRBJ1-2; TRBD1 aligns across 8 bases. This CDR3 has 14 amino acids. The germline gives CDR1 MDHEN, CDR2 SYDVKM. The ends lost 6 bases at V and 8 bases at J; junction bases unmatched: 11. CDR3 sequence (DNA): TGTGCCAGCAGAGAAGCGGACAGGGTAAAAGGCTACACCTTC. It specifies CASREADRVKGYTF.

This chain joins TRBV9 and TRBJ1-4; 7 nucleotides agree with TRBD1. V gave up 3 bases and J gave up 6 bases; unmatched junction bases: 5. Per germline, CDR1 SGDLS and CDR2 YYNGEE. The CDR3 totals 14 residues. The CDR3 region has the DNA TGTGCCAGCAGCGCAAGGGGGCGACATGAAAAACTGTTTTTT. Amino acids: CASSARGRHEKLFF.

The chain is built from TRBV7-9 and TRBJ2-5; 8 bases are a match to TRBD1. The germline V gene encodes CDR1 SEHNR and CDR2 FQNEAQ (reference sequence). The J segment lost 5 bases and the V segment lost 6 bases, leaving 8 bases of the junction unmatched. The CDR3 extends over 14 amino acids. The CDR3 coding sequence is TGTGCCAGCAGACTGCAGGGGGCTGGTGAGACCCAGTACTTC. It specifies CASRLQGAGETQYF.

V and J are TRBV5-4 and TRBJ1-4, with D possibly matching TRBD1 (5 bases). This CDR3 comprises 15 residues. The germline gives CDR1 SGHNT, CDR2 YYREEE (reference sequence). Trimming pared 1 base from V and 3 bases from J, leaving 10 bases between. CDR3 nucleotide sequence: TGTGCCAGCAGCTTGTATCAGGGTCCTAATGAAAAACTGTTTTTT. This encodes CASSLYQGPNEKLFF.

This clone has more than one count but fewer than ten. The CDR3 reads CASSVGGTIEISSNQPQHF. Here the CDR3 DNA reads TGTGCCAGCAGCGTAGGGGGGACAATAGAAATTAGTAGCAATCAGCCCCAGCATTTT. This chain uses TRBV9 with TRBJ1-5; perhaps TRBD1 as D (6 bases). Germline V gives CDR1 SGDLS, CDR2 YYNGEE. Trimming stripped 0 bases from V and 0 bases from J, with 19 bases between. The CDR3 spans 19 residues.

This chain uses TRBV10-3 with TRBJ2-7, with a possible D match to TRBD2 (7 bases). V gave up 11 bases and J gave up 5 bases, with 19 bases separating them. Germline values: CDR1 ENHRY, CDR2 SYGVKD. The CDR3 totals 13 residues. CDR3 DNA sequence: TGTGCCGCCCAGGGGAGGGCCAGGGACGAGCAGTACTTC. It encodes CAAQGRARDEQYF.

The chain recombines TRBV12-5 with TRBJ2-5; 8 nucleotides match TRBD1. Germline V gene lookup returns CDR1 LGHNT and CDR2 FRNRAP. This CDR3 region has 15 residues. Trimming cost V 3 bases and J 1 base; bases outside gene matches: 4. The CDR3 DNA sequence: TGTGCTAGTGGTTTCGAAGACAGGGGCCAAGAGACCCAGTACTTC. Translation gives CASGFEDRGQETQYF.

The chain links TRBV27 to TRBJ2-3, with D maybe TRBD2 (5 bases). Deletions cut 3 bases from V and 0 bases from J, with 16 bases between. Germline CDR1 reads MNHEY; CDR2 reads SMNVEV (reference sequence). This CDR3 is 17 amino acids long. The CDR3 DNA follows: TGTGCCAGCAGTTTCGGACTCCCGGGGATTAGCACAGATACGCAGTATTTT. Residues: CASSFGLPGISTDTQYF.